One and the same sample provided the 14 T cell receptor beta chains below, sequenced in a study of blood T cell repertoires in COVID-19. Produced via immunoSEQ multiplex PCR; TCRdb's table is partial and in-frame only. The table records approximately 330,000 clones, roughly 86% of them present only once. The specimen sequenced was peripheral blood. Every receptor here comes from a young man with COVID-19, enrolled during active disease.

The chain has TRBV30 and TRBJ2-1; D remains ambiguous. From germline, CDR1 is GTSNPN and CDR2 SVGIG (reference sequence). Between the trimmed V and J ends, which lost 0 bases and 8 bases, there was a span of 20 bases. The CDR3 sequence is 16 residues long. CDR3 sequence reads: CAWSVHNRRYFDEQFF. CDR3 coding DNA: TGTGCCTGGAGTGTACATAACAGACGGTACTTCGATGAGCAGTTCTTC.

The chain's CDR3 is CASSETGEAQPQHF. The CDR3 region has the DNA TGTGCCAGCAGCGAGACAGGGGAGGCTCAGCCCCAGCATTTT. J is TRBJ1-5 and V is TRBV7-3; 8 bases map to TRBD1. Germline CDR1 SGHTA, CDR2 FQGTGA. The CDR3 covers 14 residues. The ends lost 5 bases at V and 6 bases at J; junction bases unmatched: 6.

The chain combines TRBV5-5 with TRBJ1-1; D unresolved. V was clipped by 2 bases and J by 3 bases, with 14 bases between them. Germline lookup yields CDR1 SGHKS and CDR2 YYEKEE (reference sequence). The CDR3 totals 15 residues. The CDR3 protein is CASSLAAGRYTEAFF. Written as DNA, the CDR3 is TGTGCCAGCAGCTTAGCCGCTGGGAGATACACTGAAGCTTTCTTT.

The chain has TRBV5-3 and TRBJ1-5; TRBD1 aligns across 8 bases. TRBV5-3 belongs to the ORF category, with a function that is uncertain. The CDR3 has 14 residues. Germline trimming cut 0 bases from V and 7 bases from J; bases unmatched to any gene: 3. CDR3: CARSLGRGQQPQHF. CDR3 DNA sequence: TGTGCCAGAAGCTTGGGCAGGGGGCAACAGCCCCAGCATTTT.

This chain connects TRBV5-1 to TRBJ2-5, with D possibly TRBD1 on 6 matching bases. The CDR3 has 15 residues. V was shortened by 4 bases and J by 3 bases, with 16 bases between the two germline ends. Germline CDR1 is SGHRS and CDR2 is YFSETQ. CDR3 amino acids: CASSQGSGREETQYF. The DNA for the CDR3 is TGCGCCAGCAGCCAGGGGAGTGGCAGGGAAGAGACCCAGTACTTC.

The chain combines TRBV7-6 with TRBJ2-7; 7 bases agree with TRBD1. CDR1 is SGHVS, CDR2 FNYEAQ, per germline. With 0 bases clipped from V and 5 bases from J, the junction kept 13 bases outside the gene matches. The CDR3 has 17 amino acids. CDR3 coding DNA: TGTGCCAGCAGCTTAGCGAGGGGGAGACAGGGTGTCAACGAGCAGTACTTC. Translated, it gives CASSLARGRQGVNEQYF.

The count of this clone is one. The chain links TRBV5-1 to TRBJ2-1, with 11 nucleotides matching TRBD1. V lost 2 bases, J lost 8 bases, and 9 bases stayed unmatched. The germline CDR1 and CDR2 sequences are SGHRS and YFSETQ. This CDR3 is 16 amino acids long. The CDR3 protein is CASSLTSGTGGDEQFF. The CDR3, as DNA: TGCGCCAGCAGCTTAACGTCCGGGACAGGGGGGGATGAGCAGTTCTTC.

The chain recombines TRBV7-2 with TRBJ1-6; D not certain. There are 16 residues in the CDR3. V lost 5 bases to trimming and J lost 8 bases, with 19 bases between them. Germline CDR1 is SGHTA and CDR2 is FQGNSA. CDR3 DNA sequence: TGTGCCAGCAGCCTCCAATCTTTCTCGGTTTATTCACCCCTCCACTTT. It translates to CASSLQSFSVYSPLHF.

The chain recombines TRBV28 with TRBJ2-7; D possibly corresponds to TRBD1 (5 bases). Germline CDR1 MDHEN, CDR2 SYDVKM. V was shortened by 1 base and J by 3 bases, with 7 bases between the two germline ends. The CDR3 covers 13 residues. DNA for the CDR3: TGTGCCAGCAGTTTATCCGACAGCTACGAGCAGTACTTC. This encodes CASSLSDSYEQYF.

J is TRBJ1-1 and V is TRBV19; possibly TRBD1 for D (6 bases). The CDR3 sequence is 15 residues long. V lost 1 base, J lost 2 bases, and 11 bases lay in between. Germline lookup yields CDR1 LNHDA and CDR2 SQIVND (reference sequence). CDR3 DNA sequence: TGTGCCAGTAGTATAGTGTCCAGGGGCAACACTGAAGCTTTCTTT. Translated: CASSIVSRGNTEAFF.

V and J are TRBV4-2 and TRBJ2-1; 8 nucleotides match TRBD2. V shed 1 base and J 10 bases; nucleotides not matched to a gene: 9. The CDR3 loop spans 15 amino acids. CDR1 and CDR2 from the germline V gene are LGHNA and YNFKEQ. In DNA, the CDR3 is TGTGCCAGCAGCCAAGGAGGACTAGCCCCCCCGGAGCAGTTCTTC. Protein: CASSQGGLAPPEQFF.

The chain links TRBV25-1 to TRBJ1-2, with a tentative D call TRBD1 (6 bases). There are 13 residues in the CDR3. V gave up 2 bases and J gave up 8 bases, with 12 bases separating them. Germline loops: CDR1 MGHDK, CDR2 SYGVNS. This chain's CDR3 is CASSERSGTGYTF. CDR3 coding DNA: TGTGCCAGCAGTGAACGGTCAGGGACAGGCTACACCTTC.

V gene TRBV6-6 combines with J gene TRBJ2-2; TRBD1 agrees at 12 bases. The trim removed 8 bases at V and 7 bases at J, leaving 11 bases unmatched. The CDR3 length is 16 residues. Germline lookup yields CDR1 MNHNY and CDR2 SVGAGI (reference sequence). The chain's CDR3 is CASGDAGTGGVGELFF. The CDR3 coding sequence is TGTGCCAGCGGAGACGCCGGGACAGGGGGCGTCGGGGAGCTGTTTTTT.

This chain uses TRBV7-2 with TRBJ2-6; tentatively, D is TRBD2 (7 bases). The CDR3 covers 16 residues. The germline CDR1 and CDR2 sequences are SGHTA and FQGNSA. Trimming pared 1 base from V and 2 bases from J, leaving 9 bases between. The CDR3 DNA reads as TGTGCCAGCAGCTTAGTAGGGGGGGCTGGGGCCAACGTCCTGACTTTC. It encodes CASSLVGGAGANVLTF.